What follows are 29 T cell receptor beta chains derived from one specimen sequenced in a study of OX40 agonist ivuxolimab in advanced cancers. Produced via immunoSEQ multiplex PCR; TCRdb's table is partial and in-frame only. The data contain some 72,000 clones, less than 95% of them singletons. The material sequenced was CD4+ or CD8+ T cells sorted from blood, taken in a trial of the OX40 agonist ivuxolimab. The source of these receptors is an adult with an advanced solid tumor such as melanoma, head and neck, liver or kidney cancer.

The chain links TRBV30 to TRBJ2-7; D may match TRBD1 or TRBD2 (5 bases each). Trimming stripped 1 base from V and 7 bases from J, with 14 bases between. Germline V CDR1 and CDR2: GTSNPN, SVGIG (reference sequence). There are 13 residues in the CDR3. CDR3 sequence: CAWSAQGPREQYF. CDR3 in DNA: TGTGCCTGGAGTGCCCAGGGACCCAGAGAGCAGTACTTC.

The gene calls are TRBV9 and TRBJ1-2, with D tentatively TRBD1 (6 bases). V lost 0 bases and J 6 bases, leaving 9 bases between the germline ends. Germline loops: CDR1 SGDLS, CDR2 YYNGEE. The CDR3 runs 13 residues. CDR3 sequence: CASSVERGNGYTF. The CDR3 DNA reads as TGTGCCAGCAGCGTAGAGAGGGGGAATGGCTACACCTTC. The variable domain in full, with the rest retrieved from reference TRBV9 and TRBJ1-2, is DSGVTQTPKHLITATGQRVTLRCSPRSGDLSVYWYQQSLDQGLQFLIQYYNGEERAKGNILERFSAQQFPDLHSELNLSSLELGDSALYFCASSVERGNGYTFGSGTRLTVV.

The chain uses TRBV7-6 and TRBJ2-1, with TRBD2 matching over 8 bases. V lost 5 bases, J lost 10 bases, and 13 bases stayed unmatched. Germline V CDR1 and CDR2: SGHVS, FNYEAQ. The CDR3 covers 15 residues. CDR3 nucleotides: TGTGCCAGCAGCCCCATTATGGCGGGGGGTCGGGAGCAGTTCTTC. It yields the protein CASSPIMAGGREQFF.

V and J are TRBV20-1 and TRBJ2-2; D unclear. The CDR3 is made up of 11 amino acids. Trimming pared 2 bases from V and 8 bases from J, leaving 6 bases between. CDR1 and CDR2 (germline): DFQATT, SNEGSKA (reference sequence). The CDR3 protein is CSARFEGELFF. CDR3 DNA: TGCAGTGCTAGATTTGAGGGGGAGCTGTTTTTT.

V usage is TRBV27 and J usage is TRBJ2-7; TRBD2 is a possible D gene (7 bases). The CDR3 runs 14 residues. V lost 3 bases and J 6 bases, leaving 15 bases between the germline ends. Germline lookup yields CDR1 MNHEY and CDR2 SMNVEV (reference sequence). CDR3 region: CASSFGLGGSEQYF. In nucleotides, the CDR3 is TGTGCCAGCAGTTTCGGACTAGGGGGATCCGAGCAGTACTTC.

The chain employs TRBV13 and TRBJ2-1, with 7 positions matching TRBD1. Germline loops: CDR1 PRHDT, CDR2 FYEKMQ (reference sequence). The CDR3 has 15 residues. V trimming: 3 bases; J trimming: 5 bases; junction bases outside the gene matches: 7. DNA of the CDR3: TGTGCCAGCAGCTTGGATGTAGGGGGCCACAATGAGCAGTTCTTC. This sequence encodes CASSLDVGGHNEQFF.

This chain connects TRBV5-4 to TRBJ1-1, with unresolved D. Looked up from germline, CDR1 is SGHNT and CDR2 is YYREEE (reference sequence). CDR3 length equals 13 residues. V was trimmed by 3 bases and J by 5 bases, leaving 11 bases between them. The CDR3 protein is CASSSHPRTEAFF. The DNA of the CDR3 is TGTGCCAGCAGCTCGCACCCCCGAACTGAAGCTTTCTTT.

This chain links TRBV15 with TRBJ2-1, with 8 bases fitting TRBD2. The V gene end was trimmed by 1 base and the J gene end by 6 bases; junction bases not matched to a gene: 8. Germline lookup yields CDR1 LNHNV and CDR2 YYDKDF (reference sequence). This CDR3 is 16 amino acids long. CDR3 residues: CATSRGDGTSGNEQFF. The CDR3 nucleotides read TGTGCCACCAGCAGAGGAGACGGGACTAGTGGCAATGAGCAGTTCTTC.

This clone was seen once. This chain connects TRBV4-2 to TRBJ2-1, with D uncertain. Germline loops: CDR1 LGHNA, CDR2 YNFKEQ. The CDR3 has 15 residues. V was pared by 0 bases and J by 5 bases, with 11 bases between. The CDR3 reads CASSQEREDHNEQFF. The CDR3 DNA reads TGTGCCAGCAGCCAAGAGCGCGAGGACCACAATGAGCAGTTCTTC.

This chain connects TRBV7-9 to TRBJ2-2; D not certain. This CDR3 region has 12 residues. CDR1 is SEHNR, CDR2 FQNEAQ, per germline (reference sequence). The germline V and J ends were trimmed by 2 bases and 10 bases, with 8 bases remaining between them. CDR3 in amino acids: CASSLRLSELFF. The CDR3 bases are TGTGCCAGCAGCTTACGACTCTCGGAGCTGTTTTTT.

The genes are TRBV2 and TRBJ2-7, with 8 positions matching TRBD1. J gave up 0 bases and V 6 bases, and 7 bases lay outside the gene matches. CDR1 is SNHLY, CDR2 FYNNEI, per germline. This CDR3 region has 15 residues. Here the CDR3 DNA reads TGTGCCAGCAGACAAAAGACAGGGGCCTCCTACGAGCAGTACTTC. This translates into CASRQKTGASYEQYF.

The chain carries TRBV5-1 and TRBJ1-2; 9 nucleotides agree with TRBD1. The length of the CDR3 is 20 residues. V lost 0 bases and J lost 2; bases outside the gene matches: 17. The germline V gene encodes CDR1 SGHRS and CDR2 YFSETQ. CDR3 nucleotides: TGCGCCAGCAGCTTGGGGGGACCGAGTATGAGGGACAGGGTGAACTATGGCTACACCTTC. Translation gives CASSLGGPSMRDRVNYGYTF. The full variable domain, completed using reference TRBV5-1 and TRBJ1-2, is KAGVTQTPRYLIKTRGQQVTLSCSPISGHRSVSWYQQTPGQGLQFLFEYFSETQRNKGNFPGRFSGRQFSNSRSEMNVSTLELGDSALYLCASSLGGPSMRDRVNYGYTFGSGTRLTVV.

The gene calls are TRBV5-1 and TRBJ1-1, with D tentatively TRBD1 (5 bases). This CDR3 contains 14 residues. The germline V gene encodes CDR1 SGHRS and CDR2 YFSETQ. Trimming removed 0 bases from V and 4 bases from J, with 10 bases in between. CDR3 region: CASSLGWGFTEAFF. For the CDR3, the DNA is TGCGCCAGCAGCTTGGGCTGGGGGTTCACTGAAGCTTTCTTT.

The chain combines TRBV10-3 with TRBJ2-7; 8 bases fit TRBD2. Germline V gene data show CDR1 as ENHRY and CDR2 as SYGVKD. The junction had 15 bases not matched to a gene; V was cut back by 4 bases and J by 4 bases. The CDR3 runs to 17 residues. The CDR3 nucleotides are TGTGCCATCAGTGGTCTACCCCGGGAGGGAGGGTCTTACGAGCAGTACTTC. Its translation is CAISGLPREGGSYEQYF.

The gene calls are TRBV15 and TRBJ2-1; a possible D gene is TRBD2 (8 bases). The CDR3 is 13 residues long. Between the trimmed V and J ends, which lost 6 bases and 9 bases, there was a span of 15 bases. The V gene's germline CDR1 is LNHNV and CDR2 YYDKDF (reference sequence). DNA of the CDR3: TGTGCCACCAGTCCGGGAGGGGGCATTGAGCAGTTCTTC. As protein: CATSPGGGIEQFF.

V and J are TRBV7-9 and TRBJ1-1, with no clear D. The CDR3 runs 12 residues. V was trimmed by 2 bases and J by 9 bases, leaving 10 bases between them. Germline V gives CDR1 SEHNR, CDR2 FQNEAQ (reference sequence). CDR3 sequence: CASSLSETQAFF. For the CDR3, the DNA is TGTGCCAGCAGCTTATCGGAAACCCAAGCTTTCTTT.

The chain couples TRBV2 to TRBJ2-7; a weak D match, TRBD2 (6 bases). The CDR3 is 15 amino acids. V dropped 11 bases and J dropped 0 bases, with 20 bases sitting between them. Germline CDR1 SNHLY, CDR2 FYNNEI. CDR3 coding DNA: TGTGCCGCCTTTCCCCCGGGGGTCGGCTCCTACGAGCAGTACTTC. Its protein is CAAFPPGVGSYEQYF.

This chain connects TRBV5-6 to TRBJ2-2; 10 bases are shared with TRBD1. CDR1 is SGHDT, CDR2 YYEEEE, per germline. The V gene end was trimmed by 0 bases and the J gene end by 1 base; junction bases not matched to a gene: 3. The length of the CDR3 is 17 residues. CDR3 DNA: TGTGCCAGCAGCTTGGATGGGACAGGGGTGAACACCGGGGAGCTGTTTTTT. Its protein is CASSLDGTGVNTGELFF.

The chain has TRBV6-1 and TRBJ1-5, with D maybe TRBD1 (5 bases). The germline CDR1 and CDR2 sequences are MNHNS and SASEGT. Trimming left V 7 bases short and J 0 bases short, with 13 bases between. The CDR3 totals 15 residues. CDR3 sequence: CASTGLTSSNQPQHF. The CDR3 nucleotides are TGTGCCAGCACAGGGTTAACCTCTAGCAATCAGCCCCAGCATTTT.

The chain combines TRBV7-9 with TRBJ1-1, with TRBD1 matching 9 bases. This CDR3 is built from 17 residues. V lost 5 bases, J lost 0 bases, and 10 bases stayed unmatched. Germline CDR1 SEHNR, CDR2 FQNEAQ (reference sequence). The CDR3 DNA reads TGTGCCAGCAGCAAACCGACAGGGGGATTATTGAACACTGAAGCTTTCTTT. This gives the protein CASSKPTGGLLNTEAFF.

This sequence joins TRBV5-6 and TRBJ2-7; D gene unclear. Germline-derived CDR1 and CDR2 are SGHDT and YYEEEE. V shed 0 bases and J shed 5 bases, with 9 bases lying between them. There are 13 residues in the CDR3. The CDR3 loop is CASSLGAGNEQYF. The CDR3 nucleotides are TGTGCCAGCAGCTTGGGGGCCGGCAACGAGCAGTACTTC.

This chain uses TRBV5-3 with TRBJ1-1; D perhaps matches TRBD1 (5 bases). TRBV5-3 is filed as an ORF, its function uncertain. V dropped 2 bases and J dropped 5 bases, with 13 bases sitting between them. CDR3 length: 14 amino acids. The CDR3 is CARSFPLEGTEAFF. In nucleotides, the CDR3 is TGTGCCAGAAGCTTCCCCCTGGAGGGGACTGAAGCTTTCTTT.

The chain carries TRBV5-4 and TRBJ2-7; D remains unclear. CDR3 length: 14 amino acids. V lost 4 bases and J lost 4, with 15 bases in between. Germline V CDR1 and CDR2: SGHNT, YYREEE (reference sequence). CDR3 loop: CASSNPDGLYEQYF. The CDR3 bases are TGTGCCAGCAGCAATCCGGACGGCCTATACGAGCAGTACTTC.

CDR3 nucleotide sequence: TGTGCCAGCAGCTTAGTTGAGTCACACAATGAGCAGTTCTTC. The encoded protein is CASSLVESHNEQFF. The chain combines TRBV7-9 with TRBJ2-1; D is ambiguous. Germline CDR1 SEHNR, CDR2 FQNEAQ (reference sequence). V lost 1 base, J lost 5 bases, and 9 bases lay in between. There are 14 residues in the CDR3.

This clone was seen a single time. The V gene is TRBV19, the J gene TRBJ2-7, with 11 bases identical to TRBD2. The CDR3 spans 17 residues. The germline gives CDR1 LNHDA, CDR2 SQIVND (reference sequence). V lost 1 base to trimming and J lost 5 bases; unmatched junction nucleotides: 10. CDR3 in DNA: TGTGCCAGTAGTATAGGCCCCTCGACTAGCGGGGTGGACGAGCAGTACTTC. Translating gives CASSIGPSTSGVDEQYF.

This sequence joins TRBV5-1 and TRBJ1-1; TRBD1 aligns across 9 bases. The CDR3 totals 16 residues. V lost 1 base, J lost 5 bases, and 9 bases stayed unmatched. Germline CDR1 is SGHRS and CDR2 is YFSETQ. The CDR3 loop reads CASSLYGTGSITEAFF. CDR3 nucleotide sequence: TGCGCCAGCAGCTTGTACGGGACAGGGTCGATTACTGAAGCTTTCTTT.

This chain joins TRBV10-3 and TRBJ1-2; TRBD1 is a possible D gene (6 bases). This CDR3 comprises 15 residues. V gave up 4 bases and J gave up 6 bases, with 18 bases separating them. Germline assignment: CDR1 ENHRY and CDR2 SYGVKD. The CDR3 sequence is CAISGGSGAEDGYTF. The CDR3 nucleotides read TGTGCCATCAGTGGTGGATCGGGGGCGGAGGATGGCTACACCTTC.

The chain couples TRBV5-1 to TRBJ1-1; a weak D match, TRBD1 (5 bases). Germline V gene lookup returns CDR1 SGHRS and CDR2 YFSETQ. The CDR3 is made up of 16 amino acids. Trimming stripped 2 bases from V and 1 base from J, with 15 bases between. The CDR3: CASSFDPGPSNTEAFF. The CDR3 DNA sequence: TGCGCCAGCAGCTTCGACCCGGGACCTTCGAACACTGAAGCTTTCTTT.

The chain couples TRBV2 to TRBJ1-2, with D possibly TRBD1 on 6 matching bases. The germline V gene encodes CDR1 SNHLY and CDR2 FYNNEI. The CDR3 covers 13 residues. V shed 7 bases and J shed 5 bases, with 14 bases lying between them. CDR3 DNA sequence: TGTGCCAGCACCGCAGGGGTTGAATATGGCTACACCTTC. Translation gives CASTAGVEYGYTF.